This TCR beta chain is from a study of regulatory T cells in long-lasting Graves disease. The CDR3 runs 13 residues. V gave up 8 bases and J gave up 7 bases; unmatched junction bases: 8. The germline V gene has CDR1 ENHRY and CDR2 SYGVKD. Time point described: persistent/refractory GD, antithyroid drugs over 5 years with positive TRAb. After RNA was extracted from PBMCs, the TCR library was made from it. As for this clonotype: Its antigen remains unidentified.

The study, taken as a whole, reports: Persistent disease was associated with favored TRBV28 usage and with favored use of TRBJ1-2 and TRBJ2-5.

To make TCR beta libraries, researchers used iRepertoire HTBI primers and Arm-PCR of CDR3 regions. TCRdb passed the multiplex PCR reads through MiXCR, listing each CDR3 protein once. The data contain some 370,000 distinct CDR3 sequences, 23% of them singletons. The chain joins TRBV10-3 to TRBJ2-1, with 7 bases lining up with TRBD2. The source was peripheral blood mononuclear cells (PBMCs), collected when the disease was refractory, from a patient treated with antithyroid drugs. The source is a woman aged 40 to 50 with Graves disease. The CDR3: CAIGGDYWNEQFF. The CDR3 DNA reads TGTGCCATCGGGGGGGACTATTGGAATGAGCAGTTCTTC.